This TCR beta chain was captured by sequencing in a study of blood T cell repertoires in COVID-19. As for the study in general: Some COVID-19 samples were acute and others convalescent; all came from the United States, Italy and Spain. From T cells, B-cell-depleted T cells, or PBMCs came the material, which was cDNA or gDNA.

TCRdb's table, derived via immunoSEQ multiplex PCR, lists solely in-frame clones and lacks some. The profile shows under 200,000 clones, roughly 91% of them singletons. The V gene's germline CDR1 is LNHDA and CDR2 SQIVND (reference sequence). With V trimmed by 2 bases and J by 3 bases, 3 bases remained unmatched. This CDR3 comprises 14 residues. Input material: peripheral blood. The origin of this receptor is a man aged 40-49 years with active or convalescent COVID-19. This chain connects TRBV19 to TRBJ2-7, with TRBD1 matching 8 bases. The CDR3 DNA sequence: TGTGCCAGTAGTATAAGGACAGGGTACTACGAGCAGTACTTC. Protein: CASSIRTGYYEQYF.